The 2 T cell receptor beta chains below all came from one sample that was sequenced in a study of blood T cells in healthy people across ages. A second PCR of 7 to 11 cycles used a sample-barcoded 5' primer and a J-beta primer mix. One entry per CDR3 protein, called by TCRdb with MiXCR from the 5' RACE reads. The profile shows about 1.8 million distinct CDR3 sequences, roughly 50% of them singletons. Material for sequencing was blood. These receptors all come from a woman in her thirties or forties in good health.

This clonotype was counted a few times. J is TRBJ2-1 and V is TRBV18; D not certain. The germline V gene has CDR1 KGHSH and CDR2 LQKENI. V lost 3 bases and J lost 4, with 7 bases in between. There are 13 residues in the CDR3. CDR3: CASSPLLYNEQFF. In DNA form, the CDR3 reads TGTGCCAGCTCACCGCTACTGTACAATGAGCAGTTCTTC.

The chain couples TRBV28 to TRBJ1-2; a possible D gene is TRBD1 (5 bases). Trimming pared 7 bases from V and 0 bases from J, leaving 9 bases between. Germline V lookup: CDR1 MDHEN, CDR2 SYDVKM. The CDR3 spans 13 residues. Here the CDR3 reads CASTGTTNYGYTF. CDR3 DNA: TGTGCCAGCACGGGGACGACTAACTATGGCTACACCTTC.